These T cell receptor beta chains were read from a single sample in a study of blood T cell repertoires in COVID-19. Libraries were prepared by immunoSEQ multiplex PCR; TCRdb keeps only in-frame clonotypes and omits some of them. The sample has about 130,000 clones; around 83% are singletons. Input material: peripheral blood. The receptors stem from a woman in her forties or fifties with acute or convalescent COVID-19. Each CDR3 is given with its conserved first and last residue. Fields, in order: CDR3 protein, CDR3 DNA, V gene, clone size, D gene, J gene. The D gene is left open where the match is weak. The listing skips clone size in some rows; elsewhere it reads once, few, many or a size class.

CASSYRDRGTGELFF	TGTGCCAGCAGCTACCGGGACAGGGGGACCGGGGAGCTGTTTTTT	TRBV5-6	.	TRBD1	TRBJ2-2
CSGRETDTQYF	TGCAGCGGGCGGGAGACAGATACGCAGTATTTT	TRBV29-1	.	TRBD2	TRBJ2-3
CAISVGKRGGGDTQYF	TGTGCCATCAGTGTGGGCAAGCGGGGGGGTGGAGATACGCAGTATTTT	TRBV10-3	.	TRBD2	TRBJ2-3
CASSEGAVAHGYTF	TGTGCCAGCAGTGAGGGTGCAGTAGCTCATGGCTACACCTTC	TRBV6-1	once	.	TRBJ1-2
CSVEETAYGYTF	TGCAGCGTTGAAGAGACAGCCTATGGCTACACCTTC	TRBV29-1	.	.	TRBJ1-2
CASSQERQESYEQYF	TGTGCCAGCAGCCAAGAAAGGCAGGAATCCTACGAGCAGTACTTC	TRBV4-2	.	.	TRBJ2-7
CASSLNTGQATQPLHF	TGTGCCAGCAGCTTAAATACCGGACAGGCAACCCAGCCCCTCCACTTT	TRBV11-2	.	TRBD1	TRBJ1-6
CAISDFGPGQGAYEQYF	TGTGCCATCAGTGATTTCGGTCCTGGACAGGGGGCCTACGAGCAGTACTTC	TRBV10-3	.	TRBD1	TRBJ2-7
CASNKQGRNYGYTF	TGTGCCAGCAACAAACAGGGTAGGAACTATGGCTACACCTTC	TRBV27	once	.	TRBJ1-2
CASSTQGTGELFF	TGTGCCAGTAGCACGCAGGGGACCGGGGAGCTGTTTTTT	TRBV19	.	.	TRBJ2-2
CASSLRPGASTEAFF	TGTGCCAGCAGCTTAAGGCCAGGGGCGTCCACTGAAGCTTTCTTT	TRBV7-3	once	.	TRBJ1-1
CASRTGGDYGYTF	TGTGCCAGCAGGACAGGGGGCGACTATGGCTACACCTTC	TRBV6-5	.	TRBD1	TRBJ1-2
CAWKDGLEAFF	TGTGCCTGGAAGGATGGGCTTGAAGCTTTCTTT	TRBV30	.	.	TRBJ1-1
CASSQATGEGGYTF	TGTGCCAGCAGCCAAGCGACAGGGGAAGGCGGCTACACCTTC	TRBV3-1/TRBV3-2	.	TRBD1	TRBJ1-2
CASSQERAGGSSPLHF	TGTGCCAGCAGCCAAGAAAGGGCAGGGGGTAGTTCACCCCTCCACTTT	TRBV4-2	.	TRBD1	TRBJ1-6
CASSSGSNQPQHF	TGTGCCAGCAGCTCCGGGTCCAATCAGCCCCAGCATTTT	TRBV14	.	.	TRBJ1-5
CASNEQAYNEQFF	TGTGCCAGCAACGAGCAAGCCTACAATGAGCAGTTCTTC	TRBV14	few	.	TRBJ2-1
CASTWGGGGQPQHF	TGTGCCAGCACCTGGGGGGGAGGGGGGCAGCCCCAGCATTTT	TRBV2	.	.	TRBJ1-5
CASSEALWTGNEKLFF	TGTGCCAGCAGTGAAGCGCTTTGGACAGGGAACGAAAAACTGTTTTTT	TRBV2	few	TRBD1	TRBJ1-4
CSVLAGANTGELFF	TGCAGCGTTTTAGCGGGGGCGAACACCGGGGAGCTGTTTTTT	TRBV29-1	.	TRBD2	TRBJ2-2
CASSFLSGPTGSYNEQFF	TGTGCCAGCAGTTTCCTTAGCGGTCCGACGGGGTCCTACAATGAGCAGTTCTTC	TRBV27	.	.	TRBJ2-1
CAWRRDTEAFF	TGTGCCTGGAGGAGGGACACTGAAGCTTTCTTT	TRBV30	.	.	TRBJ1-1
CASSKVGFLWAQNTGELFF	TGTGCCAGCAGCAAAGTAGGCTTTCTGTGGGCTCAGAACACCGGGGAGCTGTTTTTT	TRBV21-1	.	.	TRBJ2-2
CAISEGQGTYNEQFF	TGTGCCATCAGTGAGGGACAGGGGACCTACAATGAGCAGTTCTTC	TRBV10-3	.	TRBD1	TRBJ2-1
CASSLERARGYGYTF	TGTGCCAGCAGCTTGGAAAGGGCACGGGGCTATGGCTACACCTTC	TRBV5-6	.	.	TRBJ1-2
CASSLQGNTDTQYF	TGTGCCAGCAGCCTACAGGGAAACACAGATACGCAGTATTTT	TRBV9	.	.	TRBJ2-3
CASSLIPGVEAFF	TGTGCCAGCAGTTTAATTCCCGGGGTGGAAGCTTTCTTT	TRBV12-3/TRBV12-4	.	.	TRBJ1-1
CAWSVARASRSGDTQYF	TGTGCCTGGAGTGTAGCCCGTGCTTCTCGGAGTGGAGATACGCAGTATTTT	TRBV30	.	.	TRBJ2-3
CASSSGQGSYGYTF	TGTGCCAGTAGTAGCGGACAGGGAAGCTATGGCTACACCTTC	TRBV19	.	TRBD1	TRBJ1-2
CASSTVTQGEQYF	TGTGCCAGCAGCACAGTAACACAGGGGGAGCAGTACTTC	TRBV14	.	TRBD1	TRBJ2-7
CASSYYSREQFF	TGTGCCAGCAGCTATTACAGTCGGGAGCAGTTCTTC	TRBV11-2	once	.	TRBJ2-1
CASSIDSPRLAGGQNEQFF	TGTGCCAGTAGTATTGATTCCCCCCGACTAGCGGGGGGGCAGAATGAGCAGTTCTTC	TRBV19	.	TRBD2	TRBJ2-1
CASSAEPRGLPSSGNTIYF	TGTGCCAGCAGCGCGGAGCCTCGGGGACTCCCGAGCTCTGGAAACACCATATATTTT	TRBV9	.	.	TRBJ1-3
CASSTDPTSGGYNEQFF	TGCGCCAGCAGCACCGACCCCACTAGCGGGGGATACAATGAGCAGTTCTTC	TRBV5-1	.	TRBD2	TRBJ2-1
CASSYSPGYYGYTF	TGTGCCAGCAGTTACTCACCAGGTTACTATGGCTACACCTTC	TRBV6-5	.	.	TRBJ1-2
CASSGQGGTDTQYF	TGTGCCAGCAGTGGACAGGGAGGCACAGATACGCAGTATTTT	TRBV6-4	.	TRBD1	TRBJ2-3
CASGRETQYF	TGTGCCAGTGGCAGAGAGACCCAGTACTTC	TRBV19	.	.	TRBJ2-5
CASSEYGRGETQYF	TGTGCCAGCAGTGAATATGGGAGGGGAGAGACCCAGTACTTC	TRBV25-1	.	TRBD2	TRBJ2-5
CASGWTLNTEAFF	TGTGCCAGCGGCTGGACACTGAACACTGAAGCTTTCTTT	TRBV6-5	.	.	TRBJ1-1
CASSQAKTGGTYEQYF	TGCGCCAGCAGCCAAGCTAAGACAGGGGGAACCTACGAGCAGTACTTC	TRBV4-1	.	TRBD1	TRBJ2-7
CASSLAGEAFF	TGCGCCAGCAGCTTGGCAGGAGAAGCTTTCTTT	TRBV5-1	.	.	TRBJ1-1
CASSESPGVVAEKLFF	TGTGCCAGCAGTGAATCCCCCGGGGTGGTTGCTGAAAAACTGTTTTTT	TRBV6-1	once	.	TRBJ1-4
CASSLQAYNEQFF	TGTGCCAGCAGCCTACAGGCGTACAATGAGCAGTTCTTC	TRBV14	.	.	TRBJ2-1
CASSQPRTGDYEQYF	TGTGCCAGCAGCCAACCAAGGACAGGGGACTACGAGCAGTACTTC	TRBV14	.	TRBD1	TRBJ2-7
CASSVGGIINYGYTF	TGTGCCAGCAGCGTAGGAGGGATTATAAACTATGGCTACACCTTC	TRBV9	.	.	TRBJ1-2
CASSWGTRNTEAFF	TGCGCCAGCAGCTGGGGGACACGGAACACTGAAGCTTTCTTT	TRBV5-1	.	.	TRBJ1-1
CASSLDQRVYGYTF	TGTGCCAGCAGCTTAGATCAACGGGTCTATGGCTACACCTTC	TRBV11-2	.	.	TRBJ1-2
CASSKRDGGDTEAFF	TGTGCCAGCAGCAAACGAGACGGGGGGGACACTGAAGCTTTCTTT	TRBV7-8	.	.	TRBJ1-1
CASSMGQGDQPQHF	TGTGCCAGTAGCATGGGGCAGGGGGATCAGCCCCAGCATTTT	TRBV19	.	TRBD1	TRBJ1-5
CASRGTGGTEAFF	TGTGCCAGCAGGGGTACAGGGGGCACTGAAGCTTTCTTT	TRBV28	few	TRBD1	TRBJ1-1
CASSPDGAYEQYF	TGCGCCAGCAGCCCCGACGGGGCCTACGAGCAGTACTTC	TRBV5-1	few	.	TRBJ2-7